These T cell receptor beta chains were read from a single sample in a study of blood T cell repertoires in COVID-19. TCRdb keeps only in-frame clones here, not all; method: immunoSEQ multiplex PCR. The sample consists of roughly 240,000 clones, about 80% of them appearing once. Sequencing was done on a sample of peripheral blood. These receptors were collected from an elderly woman with acute or convalescent COVID-19. Both conserved end residues are part of each CDR3. D genes are given only for firm matches. Some rows have no size entry. The others give once, few or many, or a class for an expanded clone.

d_call j_call cdr3_length v_call clone_size cdr3_aa cdr3_nt
TRBD1 TRBJ1-6 16 TRBV6-6 . CASSTGTGNRNSPLHF TGTGCCAGCAGTACGGGGACAGGGAATAGAAATTCACCCCTCCACTTT
. TRBJ1-2 14 TRBV18 . CASSPYRDEYGYTF TGTGCCAGCTCACCGTACAGAGATGAATATGGCTACACCTTC
. TRBJ1-2 11 TRBV20-1 . CRLTGLGGYTF TGCAGACTGACAGGATTAGGTGGCTACACCTTC
. TRBJ1-2 15 TRBV5-4 . CASSSPGRVHYGYTF TGTGCCAGCAGCTCGCCAGGGAGGGTGCACTATGGCTACACCTTC
TRBD1 TRBJ2-5 15 TRBV5-1 . CASSLGGTVQETQYF TGCGCCAGCAGCTTGGGGGGGACAGTACAAGAGACCCAGTACTTC
. TRBJ1-2 13 TRBV12-3/TRBV12-4 once CASSLEGRSGYTF TGTGCCAGCAGTTTAGAAGGGAGGTCAGGCTACACCTTC
TRBD2 TRBJ2-1 12 TRBV2 few CASCGGYNEQFF TGTGCCAGCTGCGGGGGTTACAATGAGCAGTTCTTC
TRBD1 TRBJ2-3 15 TRBV18 few CASSSTGTPTDTQYF TGTGCCAGCTCATCGACAGGGACCCCGACAGATACGCAGTATTTT
. TRBJ2-1 14 TRBV3-1/TRBV3-2 . CASSQHSSDNEQFF TGTGCCAGCAGCCAACACTCTAGCGACAATGAGCAGTTCTTC
TRBD2 TRBJ2-1 15 TRBV7-2 . CASSTSGYSYNEQFF TGTGCCAGCAGCACTAGCGGGTACTCTTACAATGAGCAGTTCTTC